This T cell receptor (beta chain) emerged from a study of long-term antiretroviral therapy in people with HIV. Study-wide results and limits: Patients on ART gained diversity, which nonetheless stayed below transplant donor controls.

At the survey level, the v3.0 immunoSEQ assay was run. Sequencing targeted 40,000-50,000 T-cell genomes per sample. Here immunoSEQ multiplex PCR was the method, and the copy in TCRdb shows in-frame clones only, minus some. The sample includes under 45,000 clones, over 85% of them seen just once. On this clone itself: Its antigen is as yet unknown.

Trimming cost V 9 bases and J 3 bases; bases outside gene matches: 7. CDR1 is MRHNA and CDR2 is SNTAGT in the germline V gene. The CDR3 is made up of 14 amino acids. Treatment of all HIV participants took place in the United States. This chain joins TRBV6-4 and TRBJ2-1; 8 bases fit TRBD2. This clonotype was sampled from a woman aged 50 to 65 with HIV. The material was unsorted PBMCs, obtained 5.1 years after starting antiretroviral therapy. Here the CDR3 reads CARTGTRGYNEQFF. The CDR3 DNA sequence: TGTGCCAGGACCGGGACTAGGGGCTACAATGAGCAGTTCTTC.